This T cell receptor beta chain was obtained from a study of blood T cell repertoires in COVID-19. Sequencing used immunoSEQ multiplex PCR; TCRdb keeps in-frame clones, though not all of them. The sample consists of roughly 120,000 clones, roughly four fifths of them appearing once. In its sample, this clone was seen a few times. Input material: peripheral blood. This clonotype was sampled from a man older than 75 with COVID-19, enrolled during active disease.

The CDR3 here is CSAFDRGTIYF. The CDR3 region has the DNA TGCAGTGCTTTCGATAGGGGCACCATATATTTT. This chain uses TRBV20-1 with TRBJ1-3; a weak D match, TRBD1 (5 bases). The V end was cut by 5 bases, the J end by 9 bases, with 11 bases between. Germline lookup yields CDR1 DFQATT and CDR2 SNEGSKA (reference sequence). The CDR3 sequence is 11 residues long.